The source of this TCR beta chain is a study of cytomegalovirus exposure and HLA in healthy donors. The germline V gene has CDR1 SGHRS and CDR2 YFSETQ. The CDR3 runs to 12 residues. Of note for this clone: Its antigen is as yet unknown. Mismatch with germline at one junction end may stem from a read error.

The study's findings and limits: Later analysis demonstrated an association between a missense DCLRE1C variant and TCR beta V- and J-gene trimming. The authors later found most CMV-associated TCR beta chains appeared HLA-restricted.

Primers: 60 Vbeta forward and 13 Jbeta reverse. Only in-frame clones appear in the TCRdb table, and some are missing; sequencing was by immunoSEQ multiplex PCR. Seen here are 150,000 to 180,000 clones, around 80% observed once, and the top ten hold 9.5% to 15%. Sequencing was performed on PBMCs. The chain has TRBV5-1 and TRBJ2-5; D ambiguous. The clonotype comes from a man aged 25-45 years in good health and CMV-seropositive. The CDR3: CANSFERETQYF. CDR3 coding DNA: TGCGCCAACAGCTTTGAGCGAGAGACCCAGTACTTC. Filled out from reference TRBV5-1 and TRBJ2-5, the complete variable domain reads KAGVTQTPRYLIKTRGQQVTLSCSPISGHRSVSWYQQTPGQGLQFLFEYFSETQRNKGNFPGRFSGRQFSNSRSEMNVSTLELGDSALYLCANSFERETQYFGPGTRLLVL.